This T cell receptor beta chain was sequenced for a study of T cell responses to AZD1222 COVID-19 vaccine. Study results and limitations: Recipients of two AZD1222 doses showed rising Spike-specific TCR breadth and depth. Among AZD1222 vaccinees, only 5 to 7 were seropositive at baseline.

Turning to this clone: No antigen is known for it. Other DNA sequences within the sample encode an identical CDR3.

Some clones are missing from TCRdb's copy, which holds only in-frame ones; the method was immunoSEQ multiplex PCR. In the table there are 70,000 to 80,000 clones, about nine tenths of which are singletons. CDR3 size: 13 residues. V dropped 2 bases and J dropped 4 bases, with 9 bases sitting between them. Germline V gene sequence: CDR1 SGDLS, CDR2 YYNGEE. The genes are TRBV9 and TRBJ1-2; D remains unclear. The specimen was peripheral blood, collected on day 0 of AZD1222 vaccination. The source of this sequence is an adult in good health. CDR3 residues: CASSVEGIYGYTF. CDR3 DNA sequence: TGTGCCAGCAGCGTCGAGGGAATCTATGGCTACACCTTC.